The TCR beta chain described here comes from a study of cytomegalovirus exposure and HLA in healthy donors. After removal of 4 bases from V and 4 bases from J, the junction contained 7 bases not matched to a gene. Germline lookup yields CDR1 LNHDA and CDR2 SQIVND (reference sequence). This CDR3 is 15 amino acids long. In the PCR, 60 Vbeta and 13 Jbeta primers were used. The table came from immunoSEQ multiplex PCR; TCRdb's copy has only in-frame clones and leaves some out. The sample yields around 130,000 clones, roughly 88% seen once. Regarding the study as a whole: Sequence variants that were highly shared formed a cluster that was likely a sequencing artifact. It was taken for granted in presence/absence analyses that sequencing depth across donors was roughly uniform. A classifier reportedly called cytomegalovirus status with high sensitivity and specificity.

About this clone: The target antigen is unknown.

Input material: PBMCs. The TCR sequence derives from a boy aged 10-17 years in good health and CMV-seronegative. The chain couples TRBV19 to TRBJ1-2; TRBD1 matches at 9 bases. The CDR3 DNA is TGTGCCAGTAGTACGGGACAGGGAAGTCCCTATGGCTACACCTTC. This sequence encodes CASSTGQGSPYGYTF.